This entry concerns a single T cell receptor (beta chain). The antigen remains undetermined. This sample is part of a study of cytomegalovirus exposure and HLA in healthy donors. Study context: Drawn from HLA-typed donors, about 85 million unique TCRs were held in an early data release.

The CDR3 totals 13 residues. The V gene lost 5 bases and the J gene lost 5 bases, with 15 bases spanning the gap. Germline-derived CDR1 and CDR2 are SQVTM and ANQGSEA. PCR amplification relied on 60 Vbeta primers (plus 13 Jbeta primers). The assay was immunoSEQ multiplex PCR, and TCRdb's table has in-frame clones only and misses some. The table includes approximately 150,000 clones, just over 70% detected once. Study results and caveats: For presence/absence analyses, sequencing depth was assumed to be roughly uniform across donors. The study dropped some indistinguishable V segments, TRBV6-2 and TRBV6-3 among them.

Material for sequencing was PBMCs. The clonotype originates from a man aged 18 to 35 in good health and CMV-seropositive. The chain recombines TRBV29-1 with TRBJ2-5, with TRBD2 as a possible D gene (5 bases). CDR3 sequence (DNA): TGCAGCGTTCCTCCTACGGGGTGGGAGACCCAGTACTTC. It specifies CSVPPTGWETQYF.